Presented here are 23 T cell receptor beta chains from one specimen sequenced in a study of T cells expressing NK-cell markers. Following a re-call of the 5' RACE reads, TCRdb has one entry per CDR3 protein and lacks DNA. The sample data list about 380,000 distinct CDR3 sequences. Sequencing input: blood T cells: a sorted CD56 or NKG2C T cell subset, CD4+ or CD8+ T cells, or bulk PBMC T cells (not recorded which). The receptors come from a man between 18 and 69 years old in good health.

The chain carries TRBV6-2 or TRBV6-3 and TRBJ2-1; TCRdb's D call of TRBD2 is untestable without DNA. The CDR3 runs 20 residues. In germline, CDR1 is MNHEY, CDR2 SVGEGT. The CDR3 region is CASSYSGLAGVVSSYNEQFF.

This chain links TRBV6-5 with TRBJ2-5; TCRdb picks TRBD1, but there is no DNA to check that call. Germline V lookup: CDR1 MNHEY, CDR2 SVGAGI. This CDR3 comprises 16 residues. The CDR3 is CASSHVDRGEGETQYF.

The genes are TRBV15 and TRBJ1-1; no DNA is available, so the TRBD1 call from TCRdb remains unchecked. Germline V gene data show CDR1 as LNHNV and CDR2 as YYDKDF (reference sequence). The CDR3 consists of 17 residues. CDR3 loop: CATSRGWGSFLNTEAFF.

V usage is TRBV6-1 and J usage is TRBJ2-2; TCRdb reports TRBD1, a call that lacks DNA to check it against. The CDR3 is made up of 15 amino acids. Germline lookup yields CDR1 MNHNS and CDR2 SASEGT. CDR3 residues: CASSVSGQFTGELFF.

The chain uses TRBV4-1 and TRBJ1-1. CDR1 and CDR2 from the germline V gene are MGHRA and YSYEKL. The CDR3 extends over 15 amino acids. CDR3 loop: CASSQPGRRVPEAFF.

This sequence joins TRBV7-8 and TRBJ2-1; TCRdb gives TRBD2 as the D gene, but with no DNA this cannot be confirmed. Germline V gene sequence: CDR1 SGHVS, CDR2 FQNEAQ. CDR3 length: 18 amino acids. The CDR3 reads CASSLSSRGASSYNEQFF.

This chain uses TRBV7-9 with TRBJ1-2; TCRdb indicates TRBD1, and absent DNA this call remains unverified. The length of the CDR3 is 14 residues. CDR1 is SEHNR and CDR2 is FQNEAQ in the germline V gene (reference sequence). The chain's CDR3 is CASSHQGISDGYTF.

The rearrangement links TRBV25-1 to TRBJ2-6. CDR1 and CDR2 from the germline V gene are MGHDK and SYGVNS. CDR3 length equals 16 residues. CDR3 amino acids: CASSGTESSGANVLTF.

CDR3 residues: CASSLTSVGHQETQYF. The chain combines TRBV7-6 with TRBJ2-5; TCRdb reports TRBD2, a call that lacks DNA to check it against. This CDR3 is built from 16 residues. CDR1 and CDR2 from the germline V gene are SGHVS and FNYEAQ.

The V and J genes are TRBV7-2 and TRBJ1-2; TCRdb picks TRBD1, but there is no DNA to check that call. The CDR3 runs to 15 residues. Looked up from germline, CDR1 is SGHTA and CDR2 is FQGNSA. CDR3 region: CASSTSGQDGYGYTF.

The chain links TRBV6-4 to TRBJ2-1. Germline V gene lookup returns CDR1 MRHNA and CDR2 SNTAGT. The CDR3 sequence is 15 residues long. The CDR3: CASSLPSIGDNEQFF.

The gene calls are TRBV5-6 and TRBJ2-7. This CDR3 is 14 amino acids long. CDR1 SGHDT and CDR2 YYEEEE come from the germline V gene. The CDR3 reads CASSFGRGAYEQYF.

J is TRBJ2-4 and V is TRBV4-1; no DNA is available, so the TRBD2 call from TCRdb remains unchecked. Looked up from germline, CDR1 is MGHRA and CDR2 is YSYEKL. This CDR3 spans 18 amino acids. The CDR3 reads CASSQGSGTLLAKNIQYF.

The chain carries TRBV7-3 and TRBJ2-7. This CDR3 region has 14 residues. The V gene's germline CDR1 is SGHTA and CDR2 FQGTGA. CDR3 loop: CASSLRPDSFEQYF.

The chain couples TRBV12-3 or TRBV12-4 to TRBJ2-1; TCRdb's assignment of TRBD1 cannot be checked, as there is no DNA. CDR3 size: 15 residues. CDR3 amino acids: CASRRDRGGVNEQFF.

This chain uses TRBV6-1 with TRBJ1-4. The CDR3 sequence is 11 residues long. In germline, CDR1 is MNHNS, CDR2 SASEGT. CDR3 amino acids: CAIRPDEKLFF.

The chain carries TRBV2 and TRBJ2-3; TCRdb names TRBD2, which stays unverified in the absence of DNA. The CDR3 runs 12 residues. Germline values: CDR1 SNHLY, CDR2 FYNNEI. This CDR3 is CASSGLGSTQYF.

The gene calls are TRBV23-1 and TRBJ2-3; the D gene TCRdb calls, TRBD1, cannot be checked with no DNA. TRBV23-1 is an ORF, and what it does is uncertain. CDR3 size: 17 residues. The CDR3 sequence: CASSQSGPPLGPDTQYF.

The rearrangement uses TRBV7-8 and TRBJ2-7; TCRdb indicates TRBD2, and absent DNA this call remains unverified. CDR3 length: 15 amino acids. Germline CDR1 reads SGHVS; CDR2 reads FQNEAQ. The CDR3: CASSWGGTSSYEQYF.

V usage is TRBV11-2 and J usage is TRBJ1-1; the D call from TCRdb, TRBD1, cannot be confirmed without DNA. Germline values: CDR1 SGHAT, CDR2 FQNNGV. The CDR3 sequence is 16 residues long. The CDR3 here is CASSLATGELNTEAFF.

The chain recombines TRBV5-4 with TRBJ1-1; the TCRdb call, TRBD1, lacks DNA for checking. The CDR3 has 15 residues. Germline CDR1 SGHNT, CDR2 YYREEE (reference sequence). The CDR3 protein is CASSSMDRGITEAFF.

This chain joins TRBV2 and TRBJ2-1. Germline values: CDR1 SNHLY, CDR2 FYNNEI. The CDR3 is 13 residues long. The CDR3 loop reads CASSEFSYNEQFF.

This chain uses TRBV9 with TRBJ1-1; TCRdb gives TRBD1 as the D gene, but with no DNA this cannot be confirmed. CDR1 and CDR2 from the germline V gene are SGDLS and YYNGEE. There are 14 residues in the CDR3. The CDR3 protein is CASSGGTMNTEAFF.